This TCR beta chain appears in the sequencing data of a study of graft-versus-host responses after intestinal transplantation (dated by TCRdb to about 2021). For the study in its entirety: Multivisceral, liver-intestinal, or isolated intestinal transplants were received by the recipients. All recipients received anti-thymocyte globulin induction followed by maintenance tacrolimus and steroids for roughly 3 years. A peak of at least 4% donor T cells among recipient peripheral blood mononuclear cells was the definition used for donor T cell macrochimerism. To identify alloreactive clones, pre-transplant mixed lymphocyte reaction products were sequenced and then compared with unstimulated pre-transplant donor and recipient T cells. The cohort enrolled 24 intestinal transplant recipients, one of whom was a retransplant, and a few patients without pretransplant specimens were excluded. Rather than going through the commercial service, samples from three later patients were sequenced in-house on an Illumina MiSeq and processed with MiXCR. Bulk TCR-beta CDR3 sequencing was used to track graft-versus-host and host-versus-graft alloreactive T cell clones in the graft, circulation and bone marrow after intestinal transplantation.

To isolate intraepithelial and lamina propria lymphocytes from graft specimens, dithiothreitol, EDTA incubations and collagenase D digestion were used. Bulk TCR-beta sequencing was performed on serial intestinal graft biopsy specimens collected as late as 600 days after transplant. Turning to this clone: The specificity of this receptor is unknown. It has no much larger one-base neighbor in the sample; base qualities were not kept.

CDR1 and CDR2 are drawn from the germline V gene (reference sequence): GTSNPN, SVGIG. The cysteine opens and the phenylalanine closes a CDR3 of 14 amino acids. The entry retains the CDR3 DNA only, 42 bases that are in frame from base 1. Trimming at the junction amounts to 0 bases on V and 1 base on J, and the germline ends lie 10 bases apart. Receptor libraries were prepared by the immunoSEQ multiplex PCR assay. Adaptive Biotechnologies carried out high-throughput TCR-beta CDR3 sequencing of genomic DNA for most patients. On the study's bioinformatics: Adaptive's ImmunoSEQ software was the source of the TCR sequencing data for 18 patients, while a few other patients were processed with MiXCR and VDJtools. CDR3 nucleotide sequences shared between donor and recipient were removed because their origin could not be assigned. To count as alloreactive, a clone needed at least 2-fold expansion over unstimulated cells and a minimum CFSE-low frequency of 0.002% (template counts) or 0.001% (read counts). Mappable clones were those detected in sequenced pre-transplant spleen, lymph node, or MLR CFSE-low populations of the donor or recipient. Cumulative frequency of alloreactive clones was calculated as a percentage of all sequences weighted by copy number. TCRdb took over this immuneACCESS table, retaining in-frame rearrangements with V and J assigned. Such tables are incomplete; in checked studies, under half of the missing clones stem from an unresolved V gene, and the remainder is unexplained. That table furnishes V, J and clone size, whereas the DNA furnished D and trimming. The table for this sample lists some 8,200 clones; around 80% of them were counted only once. Roughly 13% of the sample is in the top ten clones.

Beyond this particular receptor, the publication reports: GvH clones turned up in recipient bone marrow, with some appearing earlier in ileal mucosa or blood, a pattern consistent with an intestinal mucosal origin. The relatively low number and heterogeneity of intestinal transplant patients limited the conclusions. In the allografts of patients with donor T cell macrochimerism, GvH to HvG T cell clonal ratios were high. Early after transplant, peak levels of circulating GvH clones were associated with declines in HvG clones.

This receptor chain uses TRBV30 and TRBJ2-7, with a tentative D gene TRBD1 over 6 matching bases. The receptor's source is a human patient who received an intestinal transplant, so some T cells may come from the graft donor. The source material was ileum tissue, sampled 226 days after intestinal transplant. The nucleotides read TGTGCCTGGAGTGTATGGGGGACATCCTACGAGCAGTACTTC. The encoded protein is CAWSVWGTSYEQYF.